The 17 T cell receptor beta chains given below trace back to one sample, sequenced in a study of blood T cell repertoires in COVID-19. The data were produced by immunoSEQ multiplex PCR, yet TCRdb's version contains in-frame clones alone and is incomplete. Of approximately 460,000 clones in the sample, about 88% were seen once. The sequencing sample was made of peripheral blood. These receptors were taken from a man between 18 and 35 years old with COVID-19, enrolled during active disease.

The V call is TRBV11-2, the J call TRBJ2-1; 7 bases are a match to TRBD2. V lost 5 bases, J lost 8 bases, and 12 bases stayed unmatched. Germline CDR1 and CDR2: SGHAT and FQNNGV. CDR3 length equals 15 residues. As DNA, the CDR3 is TGTGCCAGCAGCCGGGTCGGAGCGGGATACCATGAGCAGTTCTTC. Amino acids: CASSRVGAGYHEQFF.

The rearrangement joins TRBV5-1 to TRBJ2-5, with 11 bases aligning to TRBD2. The CDR3 extends over 16 amino acids. The V gene's germline CDR1 is SGHRS and CDR2 YFSETQ. The V and J ends lost 4 bases and 3 bases, in that order; junction bases with no gene match: 8. The CDR3 DNA is TGCGCCAGCAGCCATACTAGCGGGAGAGGAGAAGAGACCCAGTACTTC. Translation: CASSHTSGRGEETQYF.

The rearrangement uses TRBV11-2 and TRBJ2-7; D is perhaps TRBD2 (6 bases). This CDR3 contains 15 residues. Trimming left V 6 bases short and J 6 bases short, with 21 bases between. Germline loops: CDR1 SGHAT, CDR2 FQNNGV. The CDR3: CASRPGVGGKGEQYF. The CDR3 region has the DNA TGTGCCAGCAGGCCCGGAGTGGGGGGAAAGGGCGAGCAGTACTTC.

The chain combines TRBV2 with TRBJ1-1; 7 bases are shared with TRBD1. Germline V gene sequence: CDR1 SNHLY, CDR2 FYNNEI. The CDR3 is made up of 13 amino acids. Losses at the gene ends were 8 bases for V and 1 base for J; bases not matched to a gene: 4. This CDR3 is CASRRQGNTEAFF. The CDR3 DNA reads as TGTGCCAGCCGTAGACAGGGGAACACTGAAGCTTTCTTT.

The CDR3 reads CASTANGGPVQQYF. Written as DNA, the CDR3 is TGTGCCAGCACCGCGAACGGGGGGCCGGTGCAGCAGTACTTC. The chain employs TRBV7-9 and TRBJ2-7, with a tentative D call TRBD2 (7 bases). Germline CDR1 reads SEHNR; CDR2 reads FQNEAQ (reference sequence). The length of the CDR3 is 14 residues. V was clipped by 7 bases and J by 8 bases, with 21 bases between them.

The rearrangement uses TRBV12-5 and TRBJ2-1; TRBD2 agrees at 8 bases. The CDR3 is made up of 15 amino acids. The V gene's germline CDR1 is LGHNT and CDR2 FRNRAP. V was pared by 6 bases and J by 10 bases, with 14 bases of the junction left unmatched. CDR3 sequence: CASGAGLGRLYEQFF. In nucleotides, the CDR3 is TGTGCTAGTGGCGCGGGACTAGGACGGCTTTACGAGCAGTTCTTC.

J is TRBJ1-5 and V is TRBV19, with D tentatively TRBD1 (6 bases). V was trimmed by 4 bases and J by 0 bases, leaving 16 bases between them. Germline lookup yields CDR1 LNHDA and CDR2 SQIVND (reference sequence). The CDR3 covers 17 residues. DNA for the CDR3: TGTGCCAGTAGTAGGAGGCCAGGGGCGAGTAGCAATCAGCCCCAGCATTTT. It specifies CASSRRPGASSNQPQHF.

This chain joins TRBV6-5 and TRBJ2-2; 8 bases agree with TRBD1. V shed 5 bases and J 6 bases; nucleotides not matched to a gene: 8. The germline gives CDR1 MNHEY, CDR2 SVGAGI. This CDR3 contains 15 residues. The CDR3 protein is CASSPDRGWAGELFF. Here the CDR3 DNA reads TGTGCCAGCAGTCCTGACAGGGGTTGGGCCGGGGAGCTGTTTTTT.

The V call is TRBV30, the J call TRBJ2-5, with TRBD2 as a possible D gene (6 bases). V lost 4 bases to trimming and J lost 5 bases, with 14 bases between them. The CDR3 is made up of 13 amino acids. Germline V CDR1 and CDR2: GTSNPN, SVGIG (reference sequence). The DNA of the CDR3 is TGTGCCTGGACTAGGAGGGACCGGGAGACCCAGTACTTC. Residues: CAWTRRDRETQYF.

The rearrangement uses TRBV2 and TRBJ1-3; D uncertain. There are 14 residues in the CDR3. V was pared by 1 base and J by 4 bases, with 8 bases between. Germline values: CDR1 SNHLY, CDR2 FYNNEI. In nucleotides, the CDR3 is TGTGCCAGCAGTGAAGGGGAGGGCGGAAACACCATATATTTT. Translation gives CASSEGEGGNTIYF.

The V call is TRBV5-1, the J call TRBJ2-3; possibly TRBD2 for D (5 bases). Germline lookup yields CDR1 SGHRS and CDR2 YFSETQ. V lost 4 bases to trimming and J lost 8 bases, with 20 bases between them. This CDR3 spans 15 amino acids. DNA for the CDR3: TGCGCCAGCAGCGATGCAGGCGGAGCGGACGGTACGCAGTATTTT. Amino acid sequence: CASSDAGGADGTQYF.

Written as DNA, the CDR3 is TGTGCCACCAGCAGAGATCTTGGCGGGAGGGTCTACGAGCAGTACTTC. Protein product: CATSRDLGGRVYEQYF. This chain connects TRBV15 to TRBJ2-7, with TRBD2 identical over 9 bases. The germline gives CDR1 LNHNV, CDR2 YYDKDF (reference sequence). This CDR3 contains 16 residues. With 0 bases clipped from V and 3 bases from J, the junction kept 6 bases outside the gene matches.

The chain couples TRBV29-1 to TRBJ2-7; tentatively, D is TRBD1 (5 bases). From germline, CDR1 is SQVTM and CDR2 ANQGSEA. Trimming left V 0 bases short and J 1 base short, with 13 bases between. This CDR3 is built from 15 residues. The CDR3 region is CSVEDGADGSYEQYF. DNA of the CDR3: TGCAGCGTTGAAGATGGGGCGGACGGGTCCTACGAGCAGTACTTC.

The rearrangement joins TRBV7-9 to TRBJ2-3; D is ambiguous. With 3 bases removed from V and 6 bases from J, the gap between germline ends came to 7 bases. Germline CDR1 reads SEHNR; CDR2 reads FQNEAQ (reference sequence). There are 12 residues in the CDR3. CDR3 protein: CASSFRSDTQYF. For the CDR3, the DNA is TGTGCCAGCAGCTTCAGGTCGGATACGCAGTATTTT.

The V and J genes are TRBV5-5 and TRBJ2-5; weak D call: TRBD1 (6 bases). Trimming pared 4 bases from V and 5 bases from J, leaving 15 bases between. CDR3 length: 14 residues. Per the germline V gene, CDR1 is SGHKS and CDR2 is YYEKEE (reference sequence). The CDR3 sequence: CASSLEQGSETQYF. The CDR3 region has the DNA TGTGCCAGCAGCCTGGAACAGGGTAGCGAGACCCAGTACTTC.

The chain couples TRBV6-5 to TRBJ2-7, with a weak D call TRBD1 (5 bases). V lost 4 bases, J lost 4 bases, and 14 bases lay in between. The CDR3 consists of 14 residues. From germline, CDR1 is MNHEY and CDR2 SVGAGI. CDR3 region: CASSLGQYSYEQYF. CDR3 DNA: TGTGCCAGCAGTTTGGGGCAGTATTCTTACGAGCAGTACTTC.

The chain recombines TRBV3-1 (or the pseudogene TRBV3-2) with TRBJ2-1, with D perhaps matching TRBD1 (5 bases). V lost 4 bases, J lost 6 bases, and 16 bases lay in between. Germline CDR1 reads LGHDT; CDR2 reads YNNKEL (reference sequence). The CDR3 length is 15 residues. The CDR3 nucleotides read TGTGCCAGCAGCCCCCAGGGCCGGGCAGGCAATGAGCAGTTCTTC. Translation: CASSPQGRAGNEQFF.